Sequencing of this T cell receptor (beta chain) was carried out in a study of T cell responses to AZD1222 COVID-19 vaccine. Study-level background: Pooled samples include second doses given at about 4 or 12 weeks. Regarding the study as a whole: White British donors predominated, females outnumbered males, and clonal diversity was possibly underestimated. Without day 14 samples, only post-peak T cell repertoires were studied.

Clones were read by immunoSEQ multiplex PCR, and TCRdb kept only the in-frame ones, dropping some. The data hold about 140,000 clones, with around 93% observed a single time. For this clone: Its target is not known. Other DNA sequences within the sample encode an identical CDR3.

The CDR3 spans 14 residues. Germline CDR1 is SEHNR and CDR2 is FQNEAQ (reference sequence). V lost 1 base, J lost 4 bases, and 5 bases lay in between. V usage is TRBV7-9 and J usage is TRBJ1-6; D uncertain. This receptor was taken from an adult in good health. The input for sequencing was peripheral blood, taken on day 0 of AZD1222 vaccination. The CDR3 sequence is CASSLEQYNSPLHF. DNA for the CDR3: TGTGCCAGCAGCTTAGAGCAGTATAATTCACCCCTCCACTTT.